This entry describes one T cell receptor (beta chain). The CDR3 runs to 12 residues. Germline V gene sequence: CDR1 ENHRY, CDR2 SYGVKD. V was clipped by 5 bases and J by 8 bases, with 9 bases between them. The data were taken from a study of CD8 T cells in ankylosing spondylitis. Library preparation for TCR beta used quantitative 5'-RACE with molecular barcodes. A single record per CDR3 protein comes from TCRdb applying MiXCR to the 5' RACE reads. This sample has around 250,000 distinct CDR3 sequences, with roughly 32% found just once. The sequence came from a male donor with ankylosing spondylitis or in good health (not recorded which). Sequenced: blood, either unsorted or a sorted T cell fraction (not recorded which). J is TRBJ2-2 and V is TRBV10-3; D is ambiguous. The CDR3 sequence is CAISPVRGELFF. CDR3 bases: TGTGCCATCAGTCCTGTCAGAGGGGAGCTGTTTTTT.